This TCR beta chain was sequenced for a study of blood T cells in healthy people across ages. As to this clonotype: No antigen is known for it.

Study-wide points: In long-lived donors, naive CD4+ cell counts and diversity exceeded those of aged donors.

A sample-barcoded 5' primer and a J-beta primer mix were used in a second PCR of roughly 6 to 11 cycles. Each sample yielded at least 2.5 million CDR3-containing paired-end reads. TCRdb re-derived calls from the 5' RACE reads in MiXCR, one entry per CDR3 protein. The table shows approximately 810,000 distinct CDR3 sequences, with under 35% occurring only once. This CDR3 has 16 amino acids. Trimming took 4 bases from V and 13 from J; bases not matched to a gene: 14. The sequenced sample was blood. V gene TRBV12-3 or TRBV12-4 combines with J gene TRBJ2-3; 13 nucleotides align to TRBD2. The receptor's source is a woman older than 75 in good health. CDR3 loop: CASSSRLAGGTDAEYF. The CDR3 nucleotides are TGTGCCAGCAGTTCTAGACTAGCGGGGGGCACAGATGCGGAGTATTTT.